Below, 25 T cell receptor beta chains from the same sample are listed, as sequenced in a study of cytomegalovirus exposure and HLA in healthy donors. The PCR ran on 60 Vbeta and 13 Jbeta primers. The repertoire was sequenced with immunoSEQ multiplex PCR; TCRdb's copy has only in-frame clones and lacks some. Of 120,000 to 150,000 clones in the sample, approximately 79% are singletons; the top ten hold about 1.7%. The sequenced sample was PBMCs. All receptors come from a woman in her 30s in good health and CMV-seronegative.

The count of this clone is one. Germline and junction disagree at one end, which may indicate a read error. This chain connects TRBV6-1 to TRBJ1-4; maybe TRBD1 (6 bases). Germline assignment: CDR1 MNHNS and CDR2 SASEGT. The CDR3 length is 14 residues. CDR3: CASMQGQSAGETVF. The CDR3 DNA follows: TGTGCCAGCATGCAAGGACAGTCCGCGGGGGAAACTGTTTTT.

Only one count was recorded for this clone. The V call is TRBV18, the J call TRBJ2-7, with 11 bases identical to TRBD2. The V segment lost 3 bases and the J segment 3 bases; nucleotides outside the gene matches: 4. The germline V gene encodes CDR1 KGHSH and CDR2 LQKENI. This CDR3 has 15 amino acids. The CDR3 reads CASSPGTSGFYEQYF. CDR3 DNA: TGTGCCAGCTCACCTGGGACTAGCGGATTCTACGAGCAGTACTTC.

This sequence joins TRBV6-6 and TRBJ1-5, with 11 nucleotides matching TRBD1. V trimming: 7 bases; J trimming: 3 bases; junction bases outside the gene matches: 5. CDR3 length equals 15 residues. Germline V gene data show CDR1 as MNHNY and CDR2 as SVGAGI (reference sequence). In DNA, the CDR3 is TGTGCCAGCACGGACAGGGGGCGACCCAATCAGCCCCAGCATTTT. It codes for CASTDRGRPNQPQHF.

V and J are TRBV5-5 and TRBJ2-1; D might be TRBD2 (7 bases). CDR3 length: 13 amino acids. Deletions cut 0 bases from V and 8 bases from J, with 9 bases between. In germline, CDR1 is SGHKS, CDR2 YYEKEE (reference sequence). Here the CDR3 DNA reads TGTGCCAGCAGCTTGGCCGGGGGGCATGAGCAGTTCTTC. It specifies CASSLAGGHEQFF.

The chain couples TRBV9 to TRBJ1-1, with TRBD1 matching over 10 bases. V lost 3 bases, J lost 4 bases, and 0 bases stayed unmatched. In germline, CDR1 is SGDLS, CDR2 YYNGEE. The CDR3 is made up of 13 amino acids. The CDR3 DNA follows: TGTGCCAGCAGCGGACAGGGGGCCACTGAAGCTTTCTTT. Translation gives CASSGQGATEAFF. The full variable domain, its missing parts supplied by reference TRBV9 and TRBJ1-1, is DSGVTQTPKHLITATGQRVTLRCSPRSGDLSVYWYQQSLDQGLQFLIQYYNGEERAKGNILERFSAQQFPDLHSELNLSSLELGDSALYFCASSGQGATEAFFGQGTRLTVV.

This chain links TRBV6-1 with TRBJ2-7; D unresolved. Germline-derived CDR1 and CDR2 are MNHNS and SASEGT. The ends were cut back, 9 bases at V and 0 bases at J, with 9 bases in the middle. The CDR3 is 12 amino acids. The CDR3 DNA reads TGTGCCAGTGAAGGAGTCTCCTACGAGCAGTACTTC. This encodes CASEGVSYEQYF.

The V gene is TRBV7-6, the J gene TRBJ1-6; TRBD1 matches at 7 bases. The V segment lost 5 bases and the J segment 6 bases; nucleotides outside the gene matches: 10. Germline V gene sequence: CDR1 SGHVS, CDR2 FNYEAQ. The CDR3 is 16 residues long. The CDR3 nucleotides are TGTGCCAGCAGCCTAGGTAGCAGGGGGAGTAATTCACCCCTCCACTTT. It specifies CASSLGSRGSNSPLHF. The full variable domain, in which reference TRBV7-6 and TRBJ1-6 provide the parts outside the CDR3, is GAGVSQSPRYKVTKRGQDVALRCDPISGHVSLYWYRQALGQGPEFLTYFNYEAQQDKSGLPNDRFSAERPEGSISTLTIQRTEQRDSAMYRCASSLGSRGSNSPLHFGNGTRLTVT.

This chain links TRBV4-1 with TRBJ1-2; 7 nucleotides agree with TRBD1. Looked up from germline, CDR1 is MGHRA and CDR2 is YSYEKL. Trimming took 1 base from V and 8 from J; bases not matched to a gene: 7. The CDR3 covers 14 residues. DNA of the CDR3: TGCGCCAGCAGCCAAGTTGGGACAGTAGTAGGCTACACCTTC. It codes for CASSQVGTVVGYTF.

The chain is built from TRBV5-6 and TRBJ2-7, with D possibly being TRBD1 (5 bases). This CDR3 has 13 amino acids. V was trimmed by 4 bases and J by 3 bases, leaving 11 bases between them. Germline V gene data show CDR1 as SGHDT and CDR2 as YYEEEE. The CDR3 nucleotides read TGTGCCAGCAGCAGTCACGGACACTACGAGCAGTACTTC. This translates into CASSSHGHYEQYF.

This chain connects TRBV29-1 to TRBJ2-7; the D gene is possibly TRBD1 (6 bases). Deletions cut 3 bases from V and 2 bases from J, with 11 bases between. The CDR3 is 13 amino acids. Germline V gives CDR1 SQVTM, CDR2 ANQGSEA. CDR3 loop: CSVDVGQTYEQYF. CDR3 nucleotides: TGCAGCGTTGATGTTGGACAGACCTACGAGCAGTACTTC.

The chain combines TRBV11-1 with TRBJ2-7; no clear D gene. This CDR3 comprises 14 residues. Germline CDR1 and CDR2: SGHAT and FQDESV (reference sequence). The V gene lost 4 bases and the J gene lost 2 bases, with 12 bases spanning the gap. CDR3 DNA: TGTGCCAGCAGCTCCCTGGTCAAGCCCTACGAGCAGTACTTC. This codes for CASSSLVKPYEQYF.

The chain employs TRBV4-1 and TRBJ2-3; 16 nucleotides agree with TRBD2. The V gene end was trimmed by 8 bases and the J gene end by 1 base; junction bases not matched to a gene: 6. Germline V gene sequence: CDR1 MGHRA, CDR2 YSYEKL. The CDR3 extends over 17 amino acids. In DNA form, the CDR3 reads TGCGCCAGCGGGACTAGCGGGGGGGCTTGGGGCACAGATACGCAGTATTTT. Its protein is CASGTSGGAWGTDTQYF.

The chain recombines TRBV6-5 with TRBJ1-2; weak D call: TRBD1 (6 bases). The CDR3 totals 13 residues. V gave up 5 bases and J gave up 4 bases, with 11 bases separating them. Germline CDR1 reads MNHEY; CDR2 reads SVGAGI. CDR3 sequence: CASSPTGTYGYTF. The CDR3 nucleotides are TGTGCCAGCAGTCCGACAGGTACCTATGGCTACACCTTC.

This clone has a single count. This chain uses TRBV5-6 with TRBJ2-7; D remains unclear. The CDR3 has 15 residues. Between the trimmed V and J ends, which lost 4 bases and 0 bases, there was a span of 14 bases. Germline CDR1 is SGHDT and CDR2 is YYEEEE. The CDR3 nucleotides read TGTGCCAGCAGCCCGCTAGGAACCAGCTCCTACGAGCAGTACTTC. This translates into CASSPLGTSSYEQYF.

The chain employs TRBV7-2 and TRBJ1-2, with no clear D. The CDR3 totals 15 residues. Germline loops: CDR1 SGHTA, CDR2 FQGNSA. Trimming shortened V by 5 bases and J by 5 bases, and 18 bases separated the two germline ends. CDR3 loop: CASSRPAGYGYGYTF. The CDR3 DNA reads as TGTGCCAGCAGCCGCCCGGCGGGGTATGGGTATGGCTACACCTTC.

The chain joins TRBV5-1 to TRBJ1-1; D is perhaps TRBD1 (5 bases). Germline V lookup: CDR1 SGHRS, CDR2 YFSETQ. V lost 0 bases and J lost 1, with 13 bases in between. This CDR3 contains 16 residues. DNA for the CDR3: TGCGCCAGCAGCTTGGGACAGCCTGTCTCGAACACTGAAGCTTTCTTT. This encodes CASSLGQPVSNTEAFF.

The chain couples TRBV4-3 to TRBJ2-3; 9 bases match TRBD2. Germline V gives CDR1 LGHNA, CDR2 YSLEER. The CDR3 contains 17 residues. With 3 bases clipped from V and 4 bases from J, the junction kept 11 bases outside the gene matches. The CDR3 nucleotides read TGCGCCAGCAGCCAGGCAATAGCGGGGGCGTTCGCAGATACGCAGTATTTT. Translation: CASSQAIAGAFADTQYF.

The V gene is TRBV29-1, the J gene TRBJ1-1; D may be TRBD1 (5 bases). The CDR3 is made up of 16 amino acids. V lost 4 bases and J 4 bases, leaving 22 bases between the germline ends. Germline lookup yields CDR1 SQVTM and CDR2 ANQGSEA. The CDR3 nucleotides are TGCAGCGTTGTGATTGGACAAACCTTACGGAGCACTGAAGCTTTCTTT. Amino acids: CSVVIGQTLRSTEAFF.

The chain employs TRBV2 and TRBJ2-6; 9 nucleotides align to TRBD1. The CDR3 totals 17 residues. CDR1 SNHLY and CDR2 FYNNEI come from the germline V gene. J gave up 0 bases and V 11 bases, and 11 bases lay outside the gene matches. CDR3 bases: TGTGCCGGATCACAGGGGGCAATACTCTCTGGGGCCAACGTCCTGACTTTC. It is translated as CAGSQGAILSGANVLTF.

This clone was observed a few times. The rearrangement links TRBV11-2 to TRBJ1-4; D gene unclear. The germline V and J ends were trimmed by 5 bases and 8 bases, with 21 bases remaining between them. Germline CDR1 SGHAT, CDR2 FQNNGV. This CDR3 spans 16 amino acids. The chain's CDR3 is CASSLGRADLEEKLFF. CDR3 DNA: TGTGCCAGCAGCCTTGGCCGCGCGGACTTAGAAGAAAAACTGTTTTTT.

The chain links TRBV5-1 to TRBJ2-5, with 11 bases lining up with TRBD1. Per the germline V gene, CDR1 is SGHRS and CDR2 is YFSETQ. This CDR3 region has 15 residues. With V trimmed by 4 bases and J by 5 bases, 7 bases remained unmatched. CDR3 loop: CASSQGQGAWETQYF. CDR3 DNA: TGCGCCAGCAGCCAAGGACAGGGGGCATGGGAGACCCAGTACTTC.

The chain links TRBV6-1 to TRBJ1-2; TRBD1 is a possible D gene (6 bases). CDR1 MNHNS and CDR2 SASEGT come from the germline V gene. CDR3 size: 14 residues. V lost 2 bases to trimming and J lost 4 bases, with 11 bases between them. Here the CDR3 reads CASSESQQGYGYTF. The CDR3 bases are TGTGCCAGCAGTGAAAGTCAACAGGGCTATGGCTACACCTTC.

This clone was picked up one time. The chain carries TRBV19 and TRBJ1-5, with TRBD1 matching over 8 bases. From germline, CDR1 is LNHDA and CDR2 SQIVND (reference sequence). The CDR3 is 14 amino acids. Germline trimming cut 4 bases from V and 5 bases from J; bases unmatched to any gene: 4. CDR3: CASSKDRAHQPQHF. DNA of the CDR3: TGTGCCAGTAGTAAGGACAGGGCTCATCAGCCCCAGCATTTT.

The chain couples TRBV7-6 to TRBJ2-5; tentative D call: TRBD2 (6 bases). V lost 3 bases, J lost 0 bases, and 11 bases lay in between. The CDR3 totals 15 residues. Germline assignment: CDR1 SGHVS and CDR2 FNYEAQ. DNA of the CDR3: TGTGCCAGCAGCTTTGGACGGGGGTACCAAGAGACCCAGTACTTC. This gives the protein CASSFGRGYQETQYF.

This clone has a single count. The chain uses TRBV6-1 and TRBJ2-7, with a possible D match to TRBD1 (6 bases). Trimming shortened V by 8 bases and J by 4 bases, and 21 bases separated the two germline ends. Germline CDR1 is MNHNS and CDR2 is SASEGT. The CDR3 length is 15 residues. CDR3 nucleotide sequence: TGTGCCAGCGTCTACAGGGTTTCTATCGCTTACGAGCAGTACTTC. Translating it yields CASVYRVSIAYEQYF.